The 32 T cell receptor beta chains in this list originate from one sample, sequenced in a study of T cell changes during pregnancy in multiple sclerosis. TCRdb's table, derived via immunoSEQ multiplex PCR, lists solely in-frame clones and lacks some. The sample gives approximately 30,000 clones, about nine tenths of which show up once; roughly 10% is in the top ten. This material consisted of CD8+ T cells from peripheral blood mononuclear cells, taken in the first trimester of pregnancy. These receptors were taken from a female donor with multiple sclerosis, enrolled in a pregnancy study.

The chain recombines TRBV19 with TRBJ1-1; D remains unclear. V dropped 8 bases and J dropped 5 bases, with 12 bases sitting between them. This CDR3 is 12 amino acids long. Germline V gene sequence: CDR1 LNHDA, CDR2 SQIVND (reference sequence). The CDR3 here is CASVSVRTEAFF. DNA for the CDR3: TGTGCCAGTGTATCTGTGAGGACTGAAGCTTTCTTT.

The V and J genes are TRBV9 and TRBJ2-7, with a tentative D call TRBD2 (6 bases). The V and J ends lost 4 bases and 1 base respectively, with 21 bases between them. Germline assignment: CDR1 SGDLS and CDR2 YYNGEE. There are 17 residues in the CDR3. In DNA form, the CDR3 reads TGTGCCAGCAGCCCTCATATCGAGGGCGGAGGGTCCTACGAGCAGTACTTC. Its protein is CASSPHIEGGGSYEQYF.

The chain recombines TRBV11-2 with TRBJ1-6, with D hard to call. The germline CDR1 and CDR2 sequences are SGHAT and FQNNGV. This CDR3 is 13 amino acids long. Between the trimmed V and J ends, which lost 5 bases and 10 bases, there was a span of 12 bases. The CDR3 sequence: CASSENPRSPLHF. The CDR3 bases are TGTGCCAGCAGCGAAAACCCCAGATCACCCCTCCACTTT. The variable domain in full, with the rest retrieved from reference TRBV11-2 and TRBJ1-6, is EAGVAQSPRYKIIEKRQSVAFWCNPISGHATLYWYQQILGQGPKLLIQFQNNGVVDDSQLPKDRFSAERLKGVDSTLKIQPAKLEDSAVYLCASSENPRSPLHFGNGTRLTVT.

This CDR3 reads CASSLGLAGGDEQFF. As DNA, the CDR3 is TGTGCCAGCAGCTTAGGACTAGCGGGGGGAGATGAGCAGTTCTTC. The chain is built from TRBV7-7 and TRBJ2-1; TRBD2 aligns across 13 bases. With 1 base clipped from V and 8 bases from J, the junction kept 2 bases outside the gene matches. The V gene's germline CDR1 is SSHAT and CDR2 FNYEAQ (reference sequence). The CDR3 has 15 residues. The full variable domain, rest sourced from reference TRBV7-7 and TRBJ2-1, is GAGVSQSPRYKVTKRGQDVTLRCDPISSHATLYWYQQALGQGPEFLTYFNYEAQPDKSGLPSDRFSAERPEGSISTLTIQRTEQRDSAMYRCASSLGLAGGDEQFFGPGTRLTVL.

The genes are TRBV9 and TRBJ2-7; tentative D call: TRBD2 (7 bases). The CDR3 sequence is 14 residues long. Germline V gene sequence: CDR1 SGDLS, CDR2 YYNGEE. Between the trimmed V and J ends, which lost 0 bases and 7 bases, there was a span of 14 bases. Here the CDR3 DNA reads TGTGCCAGCAGCGTAGAGGGGGGGGCGTGGGAGCAGTACTTC. Translated: CASSVEGGAWEQYF.

The chain joins TRBV19 to TRBJ2-6; 8 positions agree with TRBD1. CDR3 length: 16 amino acids. Per the germline V gene, CDR1 is LNHDA and CDR2 is SQIVND (reference sequence). V gave up 6 bases and J gave up 0 bases; unmatched junction bases: 4. CDR3 sequence: CASRTRGPSGANVLTF. Written as DNA, the CDR3 is TGTGCCAGTAGAACCAGGGGGCCCTCTGGGGCCAACGTCCTGACTTTC.

V is TRBV10-3 and J is TRBJ2-1; 8 bases line up with TRBD2. CDR1 is ENHRY, CDR2 SYGVKD, per germline. This CDR3 contains 14 residues. CDR3: CVTSSSGNYNEQFF. CDR3 nucleotides: TGTGTTACTAGCAGTAGCGGGAACTACAATGAGCAGTTCTTC.

V is TRBV7-9 and J is TRBJ1-5, with 9 bases aligning to TRBD1. V dropped 8 bases and J dropped 5; count of bases not matched to a gene: 4. Germline CDR1 SEHNR, CDR2 FQNEAQ (reference sequence). The CDR3 length is 13 residues. The CDR3 nucleotides are TGTGCCAGCGGACAGGGGTTCGATCAGCCCCAGCATTTT. It is translated as CASGQGFDQPQHF. The full variable domain, completed using reference TRBV7-9 and TRBJ1-5, is DTGVSQNPRHKITKRGQNVTFRCDPISEHNRLYWYRQTLGQGPEFLTYFQNEAQLEKSRLLSDRFSAERPKGSFSTLEIQRTEQGDSAMYLCASGQGFDQPQHFGDGTRLSIL.

This clone was recorded only once. The chain links TRBV6-4 to TRBJ2-1; 10 bases fit TRBD2. The CDR3 runs 16 residues. V was clipped by 2 bases and J by 6 bases; unmatched bases: 7. In germline, CDR1 is MRHNA, CDR2 SNTAGT. The chain's CDR3 is CASSDPLAGDTNEQFF. CDR3 sequence (DNA): TGTGCCAGCAGTGACCCTCTAGCGGGAGATACCAATGAGCAGTTCTTC.

The chain joins TRBV13 to TRBJ2-7; 11 nucleotides agree with TRBD2. This CDR3 has 15 amino acids. V was clipped by 2 bases and J by 4 bases; unmatched bases: 4. CDR1 is PRHDT and CDR2 is FYEKMQ in the germline V gene (reference sequence). The CDR3 nucleotides are TGTGCCAGCAGCTTAAGTCTAGCGGGAGGTTACGAGCAGTACTTC. Amino acids: CASSLSLAGGYEQYF. Full variable domain (missing parts from reference TRBV13 and TRBJ2-7): AAGVIQSPRHLIKEKRETATLKCYPIPRHDTVYWYQQGPGQDPQFLISFYEKMQSDKGSIPDRFSAQQFSDYHSELNMSSLELGDSALYFCASSLSLAGGYEQYFGPGTRLTVT.

The chain employs TRBV7-9 and TRBJ1-2; 8 bases match TRBD1. The CDR3 is 14 residues long. V shed 4 bases and J 6 bases; nucleotides not matched to a gene: 7. Germline loops: CDR1 SEHNR, CDR2 FQNEAQ (reference sequence). CDR3 amino acids: CASSWDRRDDGYTF. In nucleotides, the CDR3 is TGTGCCAGCAGCTGGGACAGGAGAGATGATGGCTACACCTTC.

V usage is TRBV27 and J usage is TRBJ2-1; D uncertain. With 5 bases removed from V and 8 bases from J, the gap between germline ends came to 10 bases. CDR1 and CDR2 from the germline V gene are MNHEY and SMNVEV (reference sequence). The CDR3 extends over 12 amino acids. CDR3 DNA: TGTGCCAGCAGTCCTCTGGGCCATGAGCAGTTCTTC. Translating gives CASSPLGHEQFF.

The chain links TRBV7-9 to TRBJ1-1; TRBD1 might be the D (6 bases). CDR3 length: 16 residues. Germline V CDR1 and CDR2: SEHNR, FQNEAQ (reference sequence). With 4 bases removed from V and 3 bases from J, the gap between germline ends came to 18 bases. The CDR3 coding sequence is TGTGCCAGCAGCTCCACAGGGTATGGGTGGGACACTGAAGCTTTCTTT. This translates into CASSSTGYGWDTEAFF. The complete variable domain, with remaining parts taken from reference TRBV7-9 and TRBJ1-1, reads DTGVSQNPRHKITKRGQNVTFRCDPISEHNRLYWYRQTLGQGPEFLTYFQNEAQLEKSRLLSDRFSAERPKGSFSTLEIQRTEQGDSAMYLCASSSTGYGWDTEAFFGQGTRLTVV.

The chain recombines TRBV27 with TRBJ2-3, with a weak D call TRBD2 (6 bases). The CDR3 totals 13 residues. Deletions cut 3 bases from V and 6 bases from J, with 10 bases between. CDR1 and CDR2 from the germline V gene are MNHEY and SMNVEV (reference sequence). The CDR3 here is CASSFVRGDTQYF. The CDR3 DNA follows: TGTGCCAGCAGTTTCGTTCGGGGGGATACGCAGTATTTT.

The J gene is TRBJ1-1, the V gene TRBV6-1; D may be TRBD1 (5 bases). This CDR3 comprises 16 residues. CDR1 is MNHNS, CDR2 SASEGT, per germline. Deletions cut 3 bases from V and 1 base from J, with 15 bases between. CDR3 loop: CASSDSSGRANTEAFF. For the CDR3, the DNA is TGTGCCAGCAGTGATAGTTCCGGCAGGGCGAACACTGAAGCTTTCTTT.

The V and J genes are TRBV30 and TRBJ2-2; D might be TRBD1 (6 bases). The CDR3 sequence is 13 residues long. CDR1 is GTSNPN, CDR2 SVGIG, per germline (reference sequence). V was shortened by 5 bases and J by 1 base, with 8 bases between the two germline ends. The CDR3 spells CAWSTGNTGELFF. The CDR3 DNA reads TGTGCCTGGTCGACAGGGAACACCGGGGAGCTGTTTTTT. Combining the CDR3 with reference TRBV30 and TRBJ2-2 gives the whole variable domain SQTIHQWPATLVQPVGSPLSLECTVEGTSNPNLYWYRQAAGRGLQLLFYSVGIGQISSEVPQNLSASRPQDRQFILSSKKLLLSDSGFYLCAWSTGNTGELFFGEGSRLTVL.

V is TRBV27 and J is TRBJ2-1; D is perhaps TRBD1 (6 bases). Germline CDR1 reads MNHEY; CDR2 reads SMNVEV (reference sequence). V was shortened by 5 bases and J by 0 bases, with 11 bases between the two germline ends. CDR3 length equals 15 residues. The CDR3 coding sequence is TGTGCCAGCAGTACTACAGGGAACTCCTACAATGAGCAGTTCTTC. It encodes CASSTTGNSYNEQFF.

This chain links TRBV5-5 with TRBJ1-5, with a weak D call TRBD1 (5 bases). Deletions cut 2 bases from V and 3 bases from J, with 12 bases between. Germline V CDR1 and CDR2: SGHKS, YYEKEE (reference sequence). The CDR3 is 15 amino acids. Here the CDR3 reads CASSFWQGSNQPQHF. CDR3 nucleotide sequence: TGTGCCAGCAGCTTCTGGCAGGGTTCCAATCAGCCCCAGCATTTT.

The V call is TRBV11-2, the J call TRBJ2-2, with D maybe TRBD2 (6 bases). The germline gives CDR1 SGHAT, CDR2 FQNNGV. V lost 1 base, J lost 6 bases, and 6 bases lay in between. The length of the CDR3 is 13 residues. CDR3 DNA sequence: TGTGCCAGCAGCTTAGGGGGGGCCGGGGAGCTGTTTTTT. As protein: CASSLGGAGELFF.

This clone has a handful of counts. Other DNA sequences within the sample encode an identical CDR3. The J gene is TRBJ1-1, the V gene TRBV19, with D perhaps matching TRBD1 (6 bases). CDR1 is LNHDA and CDR2 is SQIVND in the germline V gene (reference sequence). The CDR3 has 13 amino acids. The V and J ends lost 5 bases and 0 bases respectively, with 7 bases between them. The CDR3 loop reads CASSGQMNTEAFF. In DNA, the CDR3 is TGTGCCAGTAGTGGACAGATGAACACTGAAGCTTTCTTT.

The CDR3 protein is CASSTPLAGNNEQFF. The CDR3 DNA follows: TGTGCCAGTAGTACCCCCTTAGCGGGAAACAATGAGCAGTTCTTC. The chain is built from TRBV19 and TRBJ2-1; TRBD2 agrees at 8 bases. The CDR3 spans 15 residues. CDR1 and CDR2 from the germline V gene are LNHDA and SQIVND (reference sequence). V trimming: 4 bases; J trimming: 5 bases; junction bases outside the gene matches: 7.

V and J are TRBV9 and TRBJ1-2; TRBD1 agrees at 7 bases. V lost 2 bases to trimming and J lost 3 bases; unmatched junction nucleotides: 1. Germline loops: CDR1 SGDLS, CDR2 YYNGEE. The CDR3 is made up of 13 amino acids. The CDR3 DNA sequence: TGTGCCAGCAGCGTCGGGACAGACTATGGCTACACCTTC. It specifies CASSVGTDYGYTF.

The chain joins TRBV30 to TRBJ1-4, with unresolved D. The CDR3 covers 16 residues. Germline V gives CDR1 GTSNPN, CDR2 SVGIG (reference sequence). The V gene lost 2 bases and the J gene lost 7 bases, with 20 bases spanning the gap. CDR3 in amino acids: CAWSRRELDLGEKLFF. The CDR3 bases are TGTGCCTGGAGTAGGAGGGAACTCGACCTTGGTGAAAAACTGTTTTTT.

This clone has a single count. The chain has TRBV11-3 and TRBJ1-2, with D hard to call. V lost 1 base, J lost 3 bases, and 12 bases lay in between. The CDR3 is made up of 15 amino acids. Germline V lookup: CDR1 SGHNT, CDR2 YENEEA. DNA of the CDR3: TGTGCCAGCAGCTTAGGACTCCTAGGAGACTATGGCTACACCTTC. It translates to CASSLGLLGDYGYTF.

The rearrangement links TRBV2 to TRBJ2-5, with 10 bases aligning to TRBD1. CDR1 and CDR2 from the germline V gene are SNHLY and FYNNEI. The V and J ends lost 10 bases and 3 bases, in that order; junction bases with no gene match: 11. The CDR3 consists of 15 residues. The CDR3 DNA sequence: TGTGCCACCTTAGACAGGGGGCCCAGTGAAGAGACCCAGTACTTC. Translating gives CATLDRGPSEETQYF. Full variable domain (outside the CDR3, taken from reference TRBV2 and TRBJ2-5): EPEVTQTPSHQVTQMGQEVILRCVPISNHLYFYWYRQILGQKVEFLVSFYNNEISEKSEIFDDQFSVERPDGSNFTLKIRSTKLEDSAMYFCATLDRGPSEETQYFGPGTRLLVL.

The rearrangement uses TRBV7-9 and TRBJ2-1; 7 bases line up with TRBD1. This CDR3 comprises 17 residues. V lost 5 bases and J lost 2; bases outside the gene matches: 12. CDR1 is SEHNR, CDR2 FQNEAQ, per germline (reference sequence). CDR3 sequence: CASSGRTGQQPYNEQFF. CDR3 coding DNA: TGTGCCAGCAGCGGAAGGACGGGACAGCAACCCTACAATGAGCAGTTCTTC.

The CDR3 nucleotides are TGTGCCAGCAGTCGCGGGGGCACTTGGTACCAAGAGACCCAGTACTTC. Protein product: CASSRGGTWYQETQYF. The rearrangement uses TRBV6-6 and TRBJ2-5, with D possibly matching TRBD2 (7 bases). Looked up from germline, CDR1 is MNHNY and CDR2 is SVGAGI (reference sequence). There are 16 residues in the CDR3. Trimming cost V 5 bases and J 0 bases, with 16 bases left between them.

This CDR3 reads CASSTRNRALPYEQYF. The CDR3 DNA is TGTGCCAGTAGTACACGAAACAGGGCCCTTCCCTACGAGCAGTACTTC. V is TRBV19 and J is TRBJ2-7; weak D call: TRBD1 (6 bases). This CDR3 is 16 amino acids long. Germline V gives CDR1 LNHDA, CDR2 SQIVND (reference sequence). Trimming took off 4 bases at V and 2 bases at J, with 18 bases between the two ends.

This sequence joins TRBV6-1 and TRBJ1-2; 7 bases match TRBD1. Germline V CDR1 and CDR2: MNHNS, SASEGT. This CDR3 comprises 13 residues. The J segment lost 2 bases and the V segment lost 6 bases, leaving 3 bases of the junction unmatched. CDR3 nucleotides: TGTGCCAGCAGCGGGACAGAGAACTATGGCTACACCTTC. Translating gives CASSGTENYGYTF.

The rearrangement links TRBV4-1 to TRBJ1-3, with D uncertain. Trimming removed 0 bases from V and 2 bases from J, with 8 bases in between. Germline V gene data show CDR1 as MGHRA and CDR2 as YSYEKL. The CDR3 extends over 15 amino acids. This CDR3 is CASSQERQTGNTIYF. CDR3 DNA: TGCGCCAGCAGCCAAGAGAGGCAGACTGGAAACACCATATATTTT.

The V call is TRBV28, the J call TRBJ2-1, with D perhaps matching TRBD1 (5 bases). V lost 6 bases and J 5 bases, leaving 14 bases between the germline ends. Germline V CDR1 and CDR2: MDHEN, SYDVKM. This CDR3 region has 14 residues. CDR3 loop: CASSPPWGNNEQFF. The CDR3 DNA sequence: TGTGCCAGCAGCCCACCCTGGGGCAACAATGAGCAGTTCTTC.

CDR3 DNA: TGTGCCAGCAGAGACAGGCCAATGTCCTACGAGCAGTACTTC. It translates to CASRDRPMSYEQYF. The chain carries TRBV6-1 and TRBJ2-7; a possible D gene is TRBD1 (6 bases). Trimming took 6 bases from V and 1 from J, leaving 13 bases between them. CDR3 size: 14 residues. Germline lookup yields CDR1 MNHNS and CDR2 SASEGT.